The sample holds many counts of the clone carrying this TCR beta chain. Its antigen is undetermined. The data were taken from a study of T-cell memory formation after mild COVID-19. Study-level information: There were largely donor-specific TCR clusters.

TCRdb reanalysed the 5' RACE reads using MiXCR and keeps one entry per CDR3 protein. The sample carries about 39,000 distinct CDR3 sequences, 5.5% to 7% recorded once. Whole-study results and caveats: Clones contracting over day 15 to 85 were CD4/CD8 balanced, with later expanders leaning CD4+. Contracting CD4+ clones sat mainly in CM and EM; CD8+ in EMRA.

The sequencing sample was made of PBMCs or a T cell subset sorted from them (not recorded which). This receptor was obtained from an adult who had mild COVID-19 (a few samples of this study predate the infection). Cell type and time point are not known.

CDR3 bases: TGTGCCAGCAGCCAAGACTCCGCGCGGGCTTTCTTT. Residues: CASSQDSARAFF. The genes are TRBV4-2 and TRBJ1-1; D gene uncertain. There are 12 residues in the CDR3. V dropped 0 bases and J dropped 11 bases, with 10 bases sitting between them. In germline, CDR1 is LGHNA, CDR2 YNFKEQ.